These 9 T cell receptor beta chains came from one sample sequenced in a study of tumor-infiltrating lymphocytes in primary liver carcinoma. The study extracted blood RNA from unsorted whole blood and also extracted germline DNA. The authors made TCR beta cDNA from approximately 500 ng total RNA with a constant-region primer. What produced the TCR beta libraries was three nested multiplex PCR rounds using slightly modified ARM-PCR. Both of the initial two PCR rounds ran for about 9 cycles and employed TRBV1-TRBV30 forward primers alongside a C-beta reverse primer. TCRdb independently ran MiXCR on the multiplex PCR reads; one entry per CDR3 protein. The sample has some 180,000 distinct CDR3 sequences, roughly 60% seen once; the top ten hold about 72%. Sequences were obtained from peripheral blood. These receptors came from a man aged 40-55 years with primary liver carcinoma and hepatitis B virus infection.

V and J are TRBV29-1 and TRBJ2-1, with D tentatively TRBD1 or TRBD2 (5 bases each). Germline V lookup: CDR1 SQVTM, CDR2 ANQGSEA. The CDR3 consists of 11 residues. Trimming removed 4 bases at V and 10 bases at J, with 11 bases between. CDR3 coding DNA: TGCAGCGTTGTGAGGGGTTACGAGCAGTTCTTC. It codes for CSVVRGYEQFF.

A word on this clonotype: Given a much more abundant clone one base away, this may be a read error. The rearrangement uses TRBV10-2 and TRBJ2-7; D is unresolved. The CDR3 is 12 residues long. Trimming left V 5 bases short and J 5 bases short, with 10 bases between. Germline V gives CDR1 WSHSY, CDR2 SAAADI. In DNA form, the CDR3 reads TGCGCCAGCAGTCGAAGCCTCAACGAGCAGTACTTC. This gives the protein CASSRSLNEQYF.

The table lists this clonotype with many counts. This chain uses TRBV11-2 with TRBJ1-1; D is undetermined. The CDR3 loop spans 13 amino acids. V was trimmed by 5 bases and J by 0 bases, leaving 7 bases between them. Germline CDR1 and CDR2: SGHAT and FQNNGV. The CDR3 DNA follows: TGTGCCAGCAGCCGCGCCATGAACACTGAAGCTTTCTTT. Protein sequence: CASSRAMNTEAFF.

The sample holds many counts of this clonotype. The chain combines TRBV12-3 or TRBV12-4 with TRBJ2-3; TRBD2 aligns across 8 bases. After removal of 8 bases from V and 4 bases from J, the junction contained 11 bases not matched to a gene. This CDR3 region has 15 residues. For the CDR3, the DNA is TGTGCCAGCCGGGTAGGGCGGGGGGCAGCAGATACGCAGTATTTT. It codes for CASRVGRGAADTQYF.

To note about this clonotype: With a much larger clone just one base away, this may be a read error. V gene TRBV29-1 combines with J gene TRBJ2-5; 8 positions agree with TRBD1. Germline V gene lookup returns CDR1 SQVTM and CDR2 ANQGSEA. The length of the CDR3 is 13 residues. V lost 7 bases, J lost 2 bases, and 6 bases stayed unmatched. The CDR3 loop is CSASRTGQETQYF. DNA of the CDR3: TGCAGCGCCTCACGGACAGGGCAAGAGACCCAGTACTTC.

The rearrangement links TRBV12-3 or TRBV12-4 to TRBJ2-4; no firm D call. V shed 2 bases and J shed 0 bases, with 5 bases lying between them. The CDR3 has 14 amino acids. The CDR3 region has the DNA TGTGCCAGCAGTTTATTCAGAGCCAAAAACATTCAGTACTTC. Translating it yields CASSLFRAKNIQYF.

This clonotype appeared a few times. V usage is TRBV5-5 and J usage is TRBJ2-7; no reliable D call. CDR1 SGHKS and CDR2 YYEKEE come from the germline V gene (reference sequence). CDR3 length equals 14 residues. V was shortened by 0 bases and J by 7 bases, with 14 bases between the two germline ends. The CDR3 here is CASSLGVVGEEQYF. CDR3 bases: TGTGCCAGCAGCTTGGGTGTTGTGGGTGAGGAGCAGTACTTC. The full variable domain, completed using reference TRBV5-5 and TRBJ2-7, is DAGVTQSPTHLIKTRGQQVTLRCSPISGHKSVSWYQQVLGQGPQFIFQYYEKEERGRGNFPDRFSARQFPNYSSELNVNALLLGDSALYLCASSLGVVGEEQYFGPGTRLTVT.

Comment on this clonotype: A much more abundant neighbour one base away suggests this may be a read error. The chain has TRBV29-1 and TRBJ1-4; D is uncertain. The CDR3 runs 13 residues. CDR1 SQVTM and CDR2 ANQGSEA come from the germline V gene. CDR3 protein: CSIEEGRNEKLFF. The DNA of the CDR3 is TGCAGCATTGAAGAGGGAAGGAATGAAAAACTGTTTTTT.

This clonotype was seen more than once but under ten times. J is TRBJ2-2 and V is TRBV6-5; 14 bases map to TRBD2. The CDR3 sequence is 17 residues long. Germline CDR1 is MNHEY and CDR2 is SVGAGI. V shed 5 bases, J shed 2 bases, and the junction held 4 bases outside the gene matches. CDR3 protein: CASSDGLAGGNTGELFF. The DNA of the CDR3 is TGTGCCAGCAGTGACGGACTAGCGGGAGGCAACACCGGGGAGCTGTTTTTT.